The clone carrying this T cell receptor beta chain showed up just a few times. Its antigen is still unknown. This sample is part of a study of blood T cells in healthy people across ages. With a J-beta primer mix and a sample-barcoded 5' primer, a second PCR ran roughly 7 to 11 cycles. TCRdb passed the 5' RACE reads through MiXCR, listing each CDR3 protein once. The sample consists of about 670,000 distinct CDR3 sequences, about 43% of them appearing once. Study results and caveats: Strong correlation existed between TCR beta diversity and naive T cell percentage.

The clonotype comes from a man aged 80 or over in good health. Sequenced input: blood.

CDR3 protein: CASSLYEGFGYTF. CDR3 coding DNA: TGTGCCAGCAGCTTGTATGAGGGTTTCGGATACACCTTC. V gene TRBV7-6 combines with J gene TRBJ1-2, with D hard to call. The CDR3 totals 13 residues. Trimming pared 3 bases from V and 11 bases from J, leaving 16 bases between. CDR1 is SGHVS and CDR2 is FNYEAQ in the germline V gene.